The sequence of this TCR beta chain was determined in a study of T-cell reconstitution after alpha-beta-depleted transplantation in children (dated by TCRdb to about 2016). Regarding the complete study: Using TCR repertoire profiling, the study quantitatively followed how T-cell immune reconstitution unfolded in children after TCRalphabeta/CD19-depleted allogeneic hematopoietic cell transplantation.

Beyond this particular receptor, the publication reports: In some patients, the high TCRbeta diversity seen at day 60 was put down to recipient T cells and intrathymic progenitors that had survived conditioning. The apparently early recovery of alphabetaT-cell counts about two months after transplant reportedly depended on only several hundred rapidly expanded clones that came from non-depleted graft cells. Over subsequent months, a decline in hyperexpanded clone frequencies was noted, and after one year, T-cell counts and TCRbeta diversity were mostly ascribed to newly produced T cells.

The treatment or condition label on this specimen signifies: allogeneic hematopoietic cell transplantation with graft depleted of TCRalphabeta T cells and CD19 B cells. Transplant recipients were children who received TCRalphabeta/CD19-depleted allogeneic hematopoietic cell grafts. To prepare the library, PCR was applied. TCRdb lists the instrument as Illumina HiSeq 2500. TCR libraries were prepared with molecular barcoding, using unique molecular identifiers to normalize TCRbeta repertoire quantification. Clones were called with MiXCR by TCRdb after fastp trimmed the public reads at Q25, and only in-frame beta chains were retained. All rows with the same CDR3 protein become a single entry with the most common DNA and genes. The sample table holds a few hundred thousand distinct CDR3 sequences, of which around 13% were seen once. The ten largest make up 2% to 2.5% of the sample. This clonotype has only a few counts. Its cognate antigen has yet to be identified. The input lacks base qualities; no much larger clone sits a single base away.

This TCR derives from a male patient younger than 18 who had a stem cell transplant for acute myeloid leukemia, so the T cells may come from the graft donor. The source material was PBMCs, mostly from graft donor cells, sampled 360 days after TCRalphabeta/CD19-depleted stem cell transplant.

CDR3 sequence: CSVDYGIYNEQFF. The DNA sequence is TGCAGCGTTGATTACGGCATCTACAATGAGCAGTTCTTC. The V and J segments used are TRBV29-1 and TRBJ2-1; a confident D gene designation cannot be given. Including cysteine and phenylalanine, the CDR3 has 13 amino acids. The only DNA kept is the CDR3, 39 bases in frame from the first base. V is reduced by 3 bases and J by 3 bases, leaving a spacing of 9 bases between them. From a lookup of the germline V gene, CDR1 and CDR2 are SQVTM and ANQGSEA.